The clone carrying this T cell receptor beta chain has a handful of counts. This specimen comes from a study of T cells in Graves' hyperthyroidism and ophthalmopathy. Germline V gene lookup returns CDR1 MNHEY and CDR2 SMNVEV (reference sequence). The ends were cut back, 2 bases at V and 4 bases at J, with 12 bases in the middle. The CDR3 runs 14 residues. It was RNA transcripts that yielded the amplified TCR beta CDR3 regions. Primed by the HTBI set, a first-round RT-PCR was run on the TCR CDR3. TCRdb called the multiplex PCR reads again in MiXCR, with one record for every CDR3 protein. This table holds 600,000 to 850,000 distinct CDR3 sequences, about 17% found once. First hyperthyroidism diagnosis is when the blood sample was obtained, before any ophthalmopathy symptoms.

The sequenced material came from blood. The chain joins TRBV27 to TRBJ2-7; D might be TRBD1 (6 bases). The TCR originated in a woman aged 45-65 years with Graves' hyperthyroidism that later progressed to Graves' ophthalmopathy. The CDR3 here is CASSLKDSYYEQYF. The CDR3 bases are TGTGCCAGCAGTTTAAAGGACAGCTATTACGAGCAGTACTTC.